This T cell receptor (beta chain) was documented in a study of radiotherapy plus CTLA-4 blockade in lung cancer. The repertoire was sequenced with immunoSEQ multiplex PCR; TCRdb's copy has only in-frame clones and lacks some. The top ten hold 9.5% to 10% of the sample, which has roughly 77,000 clones, roughly four fifths seen once. Between the trimmed V and J ends, which lost 3 bases and 6 bases, there was a span of 9 bases. Germline V CDR1 and CDR2: GTSNPN, SVGIG (reference sequence). The CDR3 covers 11 residues. The table lists this clone with a count of one. The chain has TRBV30 and TRBJ2-7, with D perhaps matching TRBD2 (7 bases). The sequenced sample was peripheral blood, obtained from a patient treated with radiotherapy plus ipilimumab. The sequence was collected from a human donor with non-small cell lung cancer whose response to radiotherapy plus ipilimumab could not be evaluated. The CDR3 loop reads CAWSGGPEQYF. DNA of the CDR3: TGTGCCTGGAGCGGGGGGCCCGAGCAGTACTTC. The full variable domain, in which reference TRBV30 and TRBJ2-7 provide the parts outside the CDR3, is SQTIHQWPATLVQPVGSPLSLECTVEGTSNPNLYWYRQAAGRGLQLLFYSVGIGQISSEVPQNLSASRPQDRQFILSSKKLLLSDSGFYLCAWSGGPEQYFGPGTRLTVT.